The 13 T cell receptor beta chains reported below all come from one sample, sequenced in a study of T cells in localized non-small cell lung cancer. TCRdb's table, derived via immunoSEQ multiplex PCR, lists solely in-frame clones and lacks some. This sample has 20,000 to 30,000 clones, with 81% found just once. Sequencing used peripheral blood, obtained before any cancer treatment. All receptors come from a man aged 40-75 years with stage III squamous cell lung carcinoma.

The chain couples TRBV30 to TRBJ2-5, with D tentatively TRBD1 (5 bases). The germline V gene has CDR1 GTSNPN and CDR2 SVGIG (reference sequence). The CDR3 runs 14 residues. V lost 3 bases and J 0 bases, leaving 11 bases between the germline ends. The CDR3 nucleotides are TGTGCCTGGAGCCCAGGGAAATACCAAGAGACCCAGTACTTC. Protein sequence: CAWSPGKYQETQYF.

The chain links TRBV10-3 to TRBJ2-4; TRBD1 agrees at 7 bases. Germline V gene data show CDR1 as ENHRY and CDR2 as SYGVKD. The V and J ends lost 2 bases and 4 bases, in that order; junction bases with no gene match: 17. The CDR3 runs 19 residues. CDR3: CAISERVLGTEGPKNIQYF. The CDR3 DNA reads TGTGCCATCAGTGAGCGAGTATTAGGGACAGAAGGACCAAAAAACATTCAGTACTTC.

This chain joins TRBV6-1 and TRBJ2-2; TRBD1 is a possible D gene (5 bases). The CDR3 consists of 13 residues. V gave up 7 bases and J gave up 4 bases, with 10 bases separating them. The germline gives CDR1 MNHNS, CDR2 SASEGT. CDR3 nucleotide sequence: TGTGCCAGCAACAGGATTTCCACCGGGGAGCTGTTTTTT. Encoded protein: CASNRISTGELFF.

The chain has TRBV5-1 and TRBJ1-5; possibly TRBD1 for D (5 bases). This CDR3 has 14 residues. Trimming removed 4 bases at V and 7 bases at J, with 15 bases between. Germline loops: CDR1 SGHRS, CDR2 YFSETQ. Here the CDR3 DNA reads TGCGCCAGCAGCCCCTCGGGGGATTGGCAGCCCCAGCATTTT. Translated: CASSPSGDWQPQHF.

This chain uses TRBV28 with TRBJ1-2; 8 bases are a match to TRBD1. The ends lost 3 bases at V and 0 bases at J; junction bases unmatched: 9. Germline V gives CDR1 MDHEN, CDR2 SYDVKM. The CDR3 loop spans 17 amino acids. The CDR3: CASSFTGQGPTNYGYTF. The CDR3 DNA follows: TGTGCCAGCAGTTTCACCGGACAGGGCCCTACTAACTATGGCTACACCTTC.

This rearrangement joins TRBV5-6 to TRBJ1-1; no definite D call. The CDR3 sequence is 14 residues long. V lost 4 bases to trimming and J lost 0 bases, with 10 bases between them. The germline CDR1 and CDR2 sequences are SGHDT and YYEEEE. The CDR3 DNA reads TGTGCCAGCAGCCCCGGACTCATGAACACTGAAGCTTTCTTT. This translates into CASSPGLMNTEAFF.

J is TRBJ2-1 and V is TRBV6-5; D might be TRBD1 (6 bases). CDR1 and CDR2 (germline): MNHEY, SVGAGI. The length of the CDR3 is 16 residues. The V end was cut by 2 bases, the J end by 4 bases, with 15 bases between. The CDR3 DNA reads TGTGCCAGCAGTTACGCTTTGGGACACCAGTACAATGAGCAGTTCTTC. The encoded protein is CASSYALGHQYNEQFF.

The V call is TRBV11-2, the J call TRBJ2-7; D call uncertain. This CDR3 region has 13 residues. CDR1 SGHAT and CDR2 FQNNGV come from the germline V gene. Trimming took off 0 bases at V and 6 bases at J, with 9 bases between the two ends. CDR3 amino acids: CASSLEVVGEQYF. The CDR3 DNA reads as TGTGCCAGCAGCTTAGAGGTAGTGGGCGAGCAGTACTTC. Together with reference TRBV11-2 and TRBJ2-7, the CDR3 gives the full variable domain: EAGVAQSPRYKIIEKRQSVAFWCNPISGHATLYWYQQILGQGPKLLIQFQNNGVVDDSQLPKDRFSAERLKGVDSTLKIQPAKLEDSAVYLCASSLEVVGEQYFGPGTRLTVT.

This chain connects TRBV18 to TRBJ2-1, with D uncertain. Trimming removed 6 bases at V and 8 bases at J, with 14 bases between. This CDR3 region has 13 residues. Germline CDR1 is KGHSH and CDR2 is LQKENI. CDR3 sequence (DNA): TGTGCCAGCTCGCGCCCGGCGCGCCATGAGCAGTTCTTC. Protein product: CASSRPARHEQFF.

The V gene is TRBV19, the J gene TRBJ2-7; TRBD2 matches at 7 bases. Unmatched junction bases numbered 10, after V lost 9 bases and J lost 5 bases. The germline gives CDR1 LNHDA, CDR2 SQIVND (reference sequence). The CDR3 spans 13 residues. The CDR3 nucleotides read TGTGCCAGCTCCCAGGGCGGGAGAGACGAGCAGTACTTC. Protein product: CASSQGGRDEQYF.

The rearrangement joins TRBV9 to TRBJ2-1; maybe TRBD1 (5 bases). V gave up 0 bases and J gave up 3 bases, with 10 bases separating them. The CDR3 has 15 amino acids. Germline CDR1 reads SGDLS; CDR2 reads YYNGEE. The CDR3: CASSVGGYLYNEQFF. Written as DNA, the CDR3 is TGTGCCAGCAGCGTAGGGGGCTATCTCTACAATGAGCAGTTCTTC.

The chain employs TRBV4-2 and TRBJ2-1; weak D call: TRBD2 (5 bases). Germline V CDR1 and CDR2: LGHNA, YNFKEQ. This CDR3 region has 14 residues. Trimming stripped 1 base from V and 6 bases from J, with 10 bases between. The CDR3 nucleotides are TGTGCCAGCAGCCAAGCCCTCGGGATCAATGAGCAGTTCTTC. Protein product: CASSQALGINEQFF.

The chain carries TRBV7-3 and TRBJ2-1; D is tentatively TRBD1 or TRBD2 (5 bases each). CDR3 size: 11 residues. Germline loops: CDR1 SGHTA, CDR2 FQGTGA. The V end was cut by 6 bases, the J end by 8 bases, with 8 bases between. CDR3 loop: CASREGHEQFF. The CDR3 bases are TGTGCCAGCAGAGAGGGGCATGAGCAGTTCTTC. Using reference TRBV7-3 and TRBJ2-1 for the parts outside the CDR3, the full variable domain is GAGVSQTPSNKVTEKGKYVELRCDPISGHTALYWYRQSLGQGPEFLIYFQGTGAADDSGLPNDRFFAVRPEGSVSTLKIQRTERGDSAVYLCASREGHEQFFGPGTRLTVL.